This passage covers 19 T cell receptor beta chains from one sample sequenced in a study of blood T cells in healthy people across ages. Through a sample-barcoded 5' primer and a J-beta primer mix, a second PCR was run for roughly 7 to 12 cycles. TCRdb independently ran MiXCR on the 5' RACE reads; one entry per CDR3 protein. The sample has some 1.4 million distinct CDR3 sequences; roughly 40% are singletons. Material: blood. The receptors originated from a woman under 30 in good health.

V gene TRBV6-2 or TRBV6-3 combines with J gene TRBJ2-1; 7 nucleotides agree with TRBD2. The junction had 11 bases not matched to a gene; V was cut back by 0 bases and J by 3 bases. Germline values: CDR1 MNHEY, CDR2 SVGEGT. This CDR3 region has 18 residues. CDR3 nucleotides: TGTGCCAGCAGTTACTCATTATCGGCGGGCGGGGGCTACAATGAGCAGTTCTTC. This codes for CASSYSLSAGGGYNEQFF.

The chain recombines TRBV4-2 with TRBJ2-1, with D unclear. This CDR3 region has 13 residues. V lost 0 bases and J lost 5, with 5 bases in between. In germline, CDR1 is LGHNA, CDR2 YNFKEQ. CDR3 sequence reads: CASSQEFDNEQFF. CDR3 nucleotides: TGTGCCAGCAGCCAAGAGTTCGACAATGAGCAGTTCTTC.

Worth noting for this clonotype: The junction departs from the called germline gene at one end, perhaps through a read error. The V gene is TRBV7-6, the J gene TRBJ2-1; 9 bases are a match to TRBD2. The CDR3 is 17 amino acids. Germline V CDR1 and CDR2: SGHVS, FNYEAQ. The CDR3 reads CARSLWLAGSSYNEQFF. CDR3 nucleotides: TGTGCCCGCAGCTTATGGCTAGCGGGAAGCTCCTACAATGAGCAGTTCTTC.

CDR3 in DNA: TGCAGTGCTAGATACTCCCACACCGGGGAGCTGTTTTTT. This translates into CSARYSHTGELFF. This sequence joins TRBV20-1 and TRBJ2-2, with unresolved D. The germline V gene encodes CDR1 DFQATT and CDR2 SNEGSKA (reference sequence). V shed 2 bases and J shed 3 bases, with 7 bases lying between them. The CDR3 is made up of 13 amino acids.

The table lists this clonotype with a count of one. The V and J genes are TRBV11-2 and TRBJ2-5; 8 bases are a match to TRBD2. This CDR3 has 16 residues. Germline CDR1 is SGHAT and CDR2 is FQNNGV. Trimming took 4 bases from V and 4 from J; bases not matched to a gene: 11. CDR3 nucleotide sequence: TGTGCCAGCAGCTCCTACTTAGCGGGGCAAGGAGAGACCCAGTACTTC. It yields the protein CASSSYLAGQGETQYF. The full variable domain, in which reference TRBV11-2 and TRBJ2-5 provide the parts outside the CDR3, is EAGVAQSPRYKIIEKRQSVAFWCNPISGHATLYWYQQILGQGPKLLIQFQNNGVVDDSQLPKDRFSAERLKGVDSTLKIQPAKLEDSAVYLCASSSYLAGQGETQYFGPGTRLLVL.

This chain connects TRBV5-4 to TRBJ2-2, with 8 bases lining up with TRBD2. The V gene end was trimmed by 4 bases and the J gene end by 7 bases; junction bases not matched to a gene: 15. CDR3 length: 17 amino acids. CDR1 is SGHNT and CDR2 is YYREEE in the germline V gene (reference sequence). This CDR3 is CASSPNYVRGRNGELFF. For the CDR3, the DNA is TGTGCCAGCAGCCCTAACTACGTCCGCGGGAGGAACGGGGAGCTGTTTTTT. The full variable domain, completed using reference TRBV5-4 and TRBJ2-2, is ETGVTQSPTHLIKTRGQQVTLRCSSQSGHNTVSWYQQALGQGPQFIFQYYREEENGRGNFPPRFSGLQFPNYSSELNVNALELDDSALYLCASSPNYVRGRNGELFFGEGSRLTVL.

The V call is TRBV5-6, the J call TRBJ2-1; TRBD2 matches 9 bases. The CDR3 sequence is 16 residues long. V dropped 0 bases and J dropped 9; count of bases not matched to a gene: 10. Germline-derived CDR1 and CDR2 are SGHDT and YYEEEE. CDR3 DNA: TGTGCCAGCAGCTTGGCCTCCAAGCGGGAGGTGAGTGAGCAGTTCTTC. Amino acid sequence: CASSLASKREVSEQFF.

On this clonotype itself: At one end, the junction sequence differs from germline, possibly due to a read error. The V gene is TRBV6-2 or TRBV6-3, the J gene TRBJ1-1; possibly TRBD1 for D (5 bases). CDR3 length: 16 amino acids. Germline V gives CDR1 MNHEY, CDR2 SVGEGT. CDR3 loop: CTSSRGTGTSNTEAFF. In nucleotides, the CDR3 is TGTACCAGCAGCCGAGGCACAGGAACAAGTAACACTGAAGCTTTCTTT.

This clonotype came up a few times. V usage is TRBV28 and J usage is TRBJ2-7; 8 positions agree with TRBD2. CDR1 is MDHEN and CDR2 is SYDVKM in the germline V gene. Trimming cost V 5 bases and J 3 bases; bases outside gene matches: 12. The CDR3 is made up of 16 amino acids. The CDR3 reads CASSPPGVAGNYEQYF. The CDR3 region has the DNA TGTGCCAGCAGTCCCCCTGGGGTAGCGGGAAACTACGAGCAGTACTTC. The complete variable domain, with remaining parts taken from reference TRBV28 and TRBJ2-7, reads DVKVTQSSRYLVKRTGEKVFLECVQDMDHENMFWYRQDPGLGLRLIYFSYDVKMKEKGDIPEGYSVSREKKERFSLILESASTNQTSMYLCASSPPGVAGNYEQYFGPGTRLTVT.

The chain recombines TRBV12-3 or TRBV12-4 with TRBJ2-5; the D is unclear. CDR3 length equals 12 residues. V shed 6 bases and J shed 2 bases, with 7 bases lying between them. CDR3 loop: CASRIGQETQYF. CDR3 sequence (DNA): TGTGCCAGCAGAATCGGGCAAGAGACCCAGTACTTC.

This clonotype was seen a handful of times. The gene calls are TRBV7-9 and TRBJ2-7, with D perhaps matching TRBD1 (5 bases). V was cut by 2 bases and J by 0 bases, with 14 bases left in between. CDR3 size: 16 residues. Germline assignment: CDR1 SEHNR and CDR2 FQNEAQ (reference sequence). The DNA of the CDR3 is TGTGCCAGCAGCTTATGGGTTACAGGTCGCTCCTACGAGCAGTACTTC. Translating it yields CASSLWVTGRSYEQYF.

This clonotype was detected a few times. The chain employs TRBV15 and TRBJ2-7; D is possibly TRBD2 (7 bases). Germline V CDR1 and CDR2: LNHNV, YYDKDF (reference sequence). V gave up 5 bases and J gave up 5 bases, with 22 bases separating them. The CDR3 totals 16 residues. The DNA of the CDR3 is TGTGCCACCAGCGCAGGGGTTTTTGGGAGGGTCAACGAGCAGTACTTC. Translation: CATSAGVFGRVNEQYF. The full variable domain, completed using reference TRBV15 and TRBJ2-7, is DAMVIQNPRYQVTQFGKPVTLSCSQTLNHNVMYWYQQKSSQAPKLLFHYYDKDFNNEADTPDNFQSRRPNTSFCFLDIRSPGLGDTAMYLCATSAGVFGRVNEQYFGPGTRLTVT.

This clonotype was counted only a few times. J is TRBJ2-7 and V is TRBV20-1; no clear D. The CDR3 totals 14 residues. The germline V gene encodes CDR1 DFQATT and CDR2 SNEGSKA (reference sequence). V was shortened by 0 bases and J by 0 bases, with 9 bases between the two germline ends. The CDR3 is CSARDSKSSYEQYF. The CDR3 nucleotides are TGCAGTGCTAGAGATAGTAAGAGCTCCTACGAGCAGTACTTC.

The chain has TRBV10-3 and TRBJ1-2; D not resolved. This CDR3 has 16 residues. The V gene's germline CDR1 is ENHRY and CDR2 SYGVKD. V lost 6 bases and J lost 3, with 20 bases in between. The CDR3 region is CAIRDTGTPGDYGYTF. CDR3 DNA: TGTGCCATCAGGGATACGGGCACCCCTGGGGACTATGGCTACACCTTC.

The genes are TRBV7-2 and TRBJ2-7; D remains unclear. The CDR3 runs 13 residues. Looked up from germline, CDR1 is SGHTA and CDR2 is FQGNSA. Trimming took 3 bases from V and 2 from J, leaving 8 bases between them. The CDR3 loop reads CASSFPFPYEQYF. Written as DNA, the CDR3 is TGTGCCAGCAGCTTCCCCTTCCCCTACGAGCAGTACTTC. Drawing the rest from reference TRBV7-2 and TRBJ2-7, the complete variable domain is GAGVSQSPSNKVTEKGKDVELRCDPISGHTALYWYRQSLGQGLEFLIYFQGNSAPDKSGLPSDRFSAERTGGSVSTLTIQRTQQEDSAVYLCASSFPFPYEQYFGPGTRLTVT.

The chain has TRBV18 and TRBJ2-1; D is perhaps TRBD1 (5 bases). The V gene lost 0 bases and the J gene lost 6 bases, with 9 bases spanning the gap. The length of the CDR3 is 14 residues. Germline loops: CDR1 KGHSH, CDR2 LQKENI. Here the CDR3 reads CASSPPSGLNEQFF. CDR3 nucleotide sequence: TGTGCCAGCTCACCACCGTCAGGGCTCAATGAGCAGTTCTTC.

Concerning this clonotype: The germline gene is not matched at one end of the junction; a read error may be the cause. This chain joins TRBV6-1 and TRBJ1-5; TRBD1 is a possible D gene (5 bases). The CDR3 has 15 amino acids. Germline V CDR1 and CDR2: MNHNS, SASEGT. CDR3 bases: TGTGCCAGCAGTGAAGTTGGGGGAAGTAATCAGCCCCAGCCTTTT. Amino acid sequence: CASSEVGGSNQPQPF.

The chain is built from TRBV5-6 and TRBJ2-3; 12 bases line up with TRBD2. Germline assignment: CDR1 SGHDT and CDR2 YYEEEE. The ends lost 1 base at V and 1 base at J; junction bases unmatched: 4. The CDR3 sequence is 17 residues long. DNA for the CDR3: TGTGCCAGCAGCTTGAGGACTAGCGGGACCCGCACAGATACGCAGTATTTT. Its protein product is CASSLRTSGTRTDTQYF.

The chain links TRBV9 to TRBJ1-5; no clear D. The V end was cut by 3 bases, the J end by 5 bases, with 15 bases between. CDR1 and CDR2 from the germline V gene are SGDLS and YYNGEE. The CDR3 contains 15 residues. This chain's CDR3 is CASSETPTRDQPQHF. The DNA for the CDR3 is TGTGCCAGCAGCGAAACACCGACACGCGATCAGCCCCAGCATTTT.